The subject of this entry is one T cell receptor beta chain. Its antigen target is currently unknown. Base-call qualities are not available, and no considerably larger clone is one nucleotide away. The method behind the library was the immunoSEQ multiplex PCR assay. Drawn from immuneACCESS, this table holds only the in-frame rearrangements with V and J called that TCRdb kept. Clones are partly lost; checked studies trace under half to an unresolved V gene and leave the rest unexplained. In all, the sample holds 150,000 or so clones, and roughly 90% of those were seen once. The ten most abundant clones make up around 2.1% of the sample. The data belong to a study of control samples from healthy donors and cancer patients (dated by TCRdb to the early 2020s). The CDR1 and CDR2 encoded by the germline V gene are LGHNT and FRNRAP. V loses 1 base of germline sequence and J loses 5 bases, and the interval between the two ends is 14 bases. Including the terminal cysteine and phenylalanine, the CDR3 comprises 15 residues. The DNA shown is the 45-base CDR3, in frame from base 1.

This TCR derives from a woman in her forties or fifties in good health. In this chain, TRBV12-5 is recombined with TRBJ2-5; the D region possibly corresponds to TRBD1 (5 bases align). Source material: blood. The CDR3 corresponds to CASGLGPGSGETQYF. The DNA sequence is TGTGCTAGTGGTTTGGGCCCAGGGTCCGGGGAGACCCAGTACTTC.